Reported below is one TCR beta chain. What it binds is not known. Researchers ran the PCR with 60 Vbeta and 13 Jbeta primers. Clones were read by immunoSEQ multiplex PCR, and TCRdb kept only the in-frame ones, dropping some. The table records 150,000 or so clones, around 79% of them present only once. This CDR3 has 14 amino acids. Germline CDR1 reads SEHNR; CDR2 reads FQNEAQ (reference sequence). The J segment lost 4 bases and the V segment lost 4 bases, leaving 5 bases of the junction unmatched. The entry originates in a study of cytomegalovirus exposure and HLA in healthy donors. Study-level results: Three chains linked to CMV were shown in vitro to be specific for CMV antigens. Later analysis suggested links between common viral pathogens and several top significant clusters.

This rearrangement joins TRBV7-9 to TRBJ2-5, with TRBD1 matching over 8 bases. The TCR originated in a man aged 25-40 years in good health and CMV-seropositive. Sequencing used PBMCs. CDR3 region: CASSSTGAGETQYF. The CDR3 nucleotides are TGTGCCAGCAGCTCGACAGGGGCGGGAGAGACCCAGTACTTC.